The rows below give T cell receptor beta chains drawn from one sample of a study of blood T cell repertoires in COVID-19. Measured with immunoSEQ multiplex PCR; TCRdb has only the in-frame clones, and not every one. The sample shows over 85,000 clones, around 68% of them seen only once. The material sequenced was peripheral blood. These receptors all stem from a woman aged 60-75 years with acute or convalescent COVID-19. CDR3s include the opening cysteine and the closing phenylalanine or tryptophan. The order of the fields is V gene, D gene, J gene, clone size, CDR3 DNA, CDR3 protein. The D gene is left open where the match is weak. Part of the rows lack a size; the others show once, few, many or a class for expanded clones.

TRBV5-5,TRBD1,TRBJ1-1,.,TGTGCCAGCAGCTCTTTATGGACAGGGGACACTGAAGCTTTCTTT,CASSSLWTGDTEAFF
TRBV7-9,.,TRBJ2-3,.,TGTGCCAGCAGCCAAAGGGGGGATACGCAGTATTTT,CASSQRGDTQYF
TRBV6-4,.,TRBJ2-1,few,TGTGCCAGCAGTGACTCGAGCGGCTCCTACAATGAGCAGTTCTTC,CASSDSSGSYNEQFF
TRBV6-5,.,TRBJ2-3,.,TGTGCCAGCGGACTAATTGGGGCAGATACGCAGTATTTT,CASGLIGADTQYF
TRBV5-1,TRBD2,TRBJ2-4,.,TGCGCCAGCAGCCCGGCGGGGGGGCGGGTAAACATTCAGTACTTC,CASSPAGGRVNIQYF
TRBV19,.,TRBJ1-1,.,TGTGCCAGTAGTATAGGGCTCCGTTACACTGAAGCTTTCTTT,CASSIGLRYTEAFF
TRBV7-7,.,TRBJ1-1,.,TGTGCCAGCAGCCTAACGCCGAACACTGAAGCTTTCTTT,CASSLTPNTEAFF
TRBV4-1,TRBD1,TRBJ1-2,.,TGCGCCAGCAGCCAAGAAGACAGGGACTATGGCTACACCTTC,CASSQEDRDYGYTF
TRBV2,TRBD1,TRBJ1-6,.,TGTGCCAGCAGTCAACGCGAGGGACAGGGCTTTCCCCTCCACTTT,CASSQREGQGFPLHF
TRBV14,.,TRBJ1-4,.,TGTGCCAGCAGCCAAGGGGGGGGCATTAATGAAAAACTGTTTTTT,CASSQGGGINEKLFF
TRBV27,.,TRBJ2-3,once,TGTGCCAGCAGTCCCCAGACAGCCCCGGATACGCAGTATTTT,CASSPQTAPDTQYF
TRBV7-6,.,TRBJ1-5,.,TGTGCCAGCAGCCGTAACCCCGGAGTAGGAGCGAGCAATCAGCCCCAGCATTTT,CASSRNPGVGASNQPQHF
TRBV29-1,.,TRBJ2-7,.,TGCTCGACCAGGGGGGTAGGGCGGGTCGAGCAGTACTTC,CSTRGVGRVEQYF
TRBV4-1,TRBD2,TRBJ2-4,.,TGCGCCAGCAGCCAAGATTATAGCGGGGGGTTGAGAAACATTCAGTACTTC,CASSQDYSGGLRNIQYF
TRBV3-1/TRBV3-2,.,TRBJ2-2,.,TGTGCCAGCAAAACTTTCTCGGGTGACACCGGGGAGCTGTTTTTT,CASKTFSGDTGELFF
TRBV4-1,.,TRBJ2-1,.,TGCGCCAGCAGCCAAGGGCCCCATTATGAGCAGTTCTTC,CASSQGPHYEQFF
TRBV19,.,TRBJ1-5,.,TGTGCCAGTAGTAGAATGGGCAGGGTCAATCAGCCCCAGCATTTT,CASSRMGRVNQPQHF
TRBV10-2,.,TRBJ2-5,.,TGCGCCAGCAGTGAGTCGGAGACGAGGAAGACCCAGTACTTC,CASSESETRKTQYF
TRBV11-2,.,TRBJ1-1,.,TGTGCCAGCAGCTTATTCGGGAGGAACACTGAAGCTTTCTTT,CASSLFGRNTEAFF
TRBV19,.,TRBJ1-5,.,TGTGCCAGCAAAGGCGCGGACTCCTATAGCAATCAGCCCCAGCATTTT,CASKGADSYSNQPQHF
TRBV29-1,.,TRBJ2-7,.,TGCAGCGTACATTCGTTAGGACAGTCCTACGAGCAGTACTTC,CSVHSLGQSYEQYF
TRBV6-5,.,TRBJ1-2,few,TGTGCCGGTCAGGGGTTCCACTATGGCTACACCTTC,CAGQGFHYGYTF